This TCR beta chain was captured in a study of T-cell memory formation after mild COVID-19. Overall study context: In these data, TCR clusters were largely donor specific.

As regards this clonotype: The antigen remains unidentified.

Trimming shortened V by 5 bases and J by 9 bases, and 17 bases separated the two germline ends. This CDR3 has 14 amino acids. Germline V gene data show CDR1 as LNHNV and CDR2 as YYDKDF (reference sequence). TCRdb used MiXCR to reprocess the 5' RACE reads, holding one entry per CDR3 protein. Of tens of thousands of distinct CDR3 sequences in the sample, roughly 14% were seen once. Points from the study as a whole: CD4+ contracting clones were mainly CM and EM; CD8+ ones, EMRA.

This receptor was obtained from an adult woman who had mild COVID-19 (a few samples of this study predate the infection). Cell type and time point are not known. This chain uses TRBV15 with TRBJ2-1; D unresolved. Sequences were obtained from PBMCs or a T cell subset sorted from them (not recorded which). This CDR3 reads CATSPQQSRSEQFF. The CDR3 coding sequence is TGTGCCACCAGCCCCCAACAATCTAGAAGTGAGCAGTTCTTC.